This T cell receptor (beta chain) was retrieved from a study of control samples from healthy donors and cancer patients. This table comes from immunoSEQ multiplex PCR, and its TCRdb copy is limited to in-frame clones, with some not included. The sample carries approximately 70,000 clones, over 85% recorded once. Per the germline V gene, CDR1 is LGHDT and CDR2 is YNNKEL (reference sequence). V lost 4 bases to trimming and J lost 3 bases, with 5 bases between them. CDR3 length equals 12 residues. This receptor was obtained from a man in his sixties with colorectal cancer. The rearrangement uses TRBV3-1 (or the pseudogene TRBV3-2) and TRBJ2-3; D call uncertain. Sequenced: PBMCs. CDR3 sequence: CASSLETDTQYF. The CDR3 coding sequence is TGTGCCAGCAGCCTCGAGACAGATACGCAGTATTTT.